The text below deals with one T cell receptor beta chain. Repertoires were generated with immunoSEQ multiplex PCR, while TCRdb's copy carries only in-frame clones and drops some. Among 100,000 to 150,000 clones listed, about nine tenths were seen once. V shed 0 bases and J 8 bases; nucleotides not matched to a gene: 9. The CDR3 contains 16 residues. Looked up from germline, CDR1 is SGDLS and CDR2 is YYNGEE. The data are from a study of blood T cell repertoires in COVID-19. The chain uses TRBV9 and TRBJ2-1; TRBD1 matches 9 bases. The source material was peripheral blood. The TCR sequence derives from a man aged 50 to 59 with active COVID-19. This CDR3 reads CASSVGGTGLVYEQFF. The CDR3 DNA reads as TGTGCCAGCAGCGTAGGAGGGACAGGGTTAGTCTATGAGCAGTTCTTC.